The following is a T cell receptor beta chain sequence with its context. Its antigen is unknown. This record comes from a study of CD8+ T cells in alopecia areata. As for the study in general: Tofacitinib therapy lasting 6 to 18 months was followed by 6 months off drug. Findings and caveats of the study: Normal scalp had lower clonality than lesional scalp, with alopecia totalis/universalis lesions showing this most strongly. In blood and scalp, many expanded lesional clones persisted during tofacitinib.

Regarding treatment: oral pan-JAK inhibitor, 5-10 mg twice daily. Once RNA had been extracted, it was reverse transcribed into cDNA to act as the sequencing template. Here immunoSEQ multiplex PCR was the method, and the copy in TCRdb shows in-frame clones only, minus some. The sample yields approximately 210,000 clones, about 60% seen once. This clonotype originated in a human donor with alopecia areata. The material was CD4+ T cells sorted from blood, obtained at week 4, from a patient treated with tofacitinib.

The CDR3 nucleotides read TGTGCCAGCAGCTTAAGTTGGGGGTATGGCTACACCTTC. Translating it yields CASSLSWGYGYTF. This chain links TRBV7-3 with TRBJ1-2; D possibly corresponds to TRBD1 (5 bases). The V end lost 1 base, the J end lost 5 bases, and 8 bases lay between the germline ends. CDR1 SGHTA and CDR2 FQGTGA come from the germline V gene. CDR3 length: 13 amino acids. Complete variable domain (other parts from reference TRBV7-3 and TRBJ1-2): GAGVSQTPSNKVTEKGKYVELRCDPISGHTALYWYRQSLGQGPEFLIYFQGTGAADDSGLPNDRFFAVRPEGSVSTLKIQRTERGDSAVYLCASSLSWGYGYTFGSGTRLTVV.